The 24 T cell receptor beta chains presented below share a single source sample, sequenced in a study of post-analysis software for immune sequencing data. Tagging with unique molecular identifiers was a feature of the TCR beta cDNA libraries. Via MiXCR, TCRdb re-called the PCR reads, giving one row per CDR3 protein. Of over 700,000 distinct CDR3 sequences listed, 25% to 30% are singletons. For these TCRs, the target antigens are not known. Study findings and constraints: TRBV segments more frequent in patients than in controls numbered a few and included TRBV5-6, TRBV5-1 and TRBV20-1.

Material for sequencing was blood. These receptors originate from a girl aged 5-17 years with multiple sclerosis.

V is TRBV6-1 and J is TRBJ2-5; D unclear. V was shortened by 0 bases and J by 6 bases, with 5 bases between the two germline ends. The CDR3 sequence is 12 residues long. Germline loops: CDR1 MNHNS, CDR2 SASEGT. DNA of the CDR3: TGTGCCAGCAGTGAAGCCCCCCAGACCCAGTACTTC. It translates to CASSEAPQTQYF.

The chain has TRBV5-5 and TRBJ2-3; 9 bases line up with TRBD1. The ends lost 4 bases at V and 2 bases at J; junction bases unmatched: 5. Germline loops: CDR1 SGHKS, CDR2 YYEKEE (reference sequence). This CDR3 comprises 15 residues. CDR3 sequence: CASSTGTGNTDTQYF. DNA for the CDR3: TGTGCCAGCAGCACCGGGACAGGGAACACAGATACGCAGTATTTT.

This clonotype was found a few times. CDR3: CATSGASASHRLDEQYF. CDR3 coding DNA: TGTGCCACCAGCGGCGCCTCAGCTAGCCATAGGTTGGACGAGCAGTACTTC. The genes are TRBV15 and TRBJ2-7, with D perhaps matching TRBD2 (5 bases). Trimming shortened V by 5 bases and J by 5 bases, and 25 bases separated the two germline ends. The CDR3 consists of 17 residues. From germline, CDR1 is LNHNV and CDR2 YYDKDF (reference sequence).

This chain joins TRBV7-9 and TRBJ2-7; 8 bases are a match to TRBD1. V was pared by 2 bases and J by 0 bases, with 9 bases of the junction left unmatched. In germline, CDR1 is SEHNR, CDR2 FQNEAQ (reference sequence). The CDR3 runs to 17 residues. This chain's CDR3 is CASSLRGGGQGSYEQYF. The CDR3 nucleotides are TGTGCCAGCAGCTTAAGAGGCGGCGGACAGGGCTCCTACGAGCAGTACTTC. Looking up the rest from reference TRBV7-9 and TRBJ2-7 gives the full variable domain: DTGVSQNPRHKITKRGQNVTFRCDPISEHNRLYWYRQTLGQGPEFLTYFQNEAQLEKSRLLSDRFSAERPKGSFSTLEIQRTEQGDSAMYLCASSLRGGGQGSYEQYFGPGTRLTVT.

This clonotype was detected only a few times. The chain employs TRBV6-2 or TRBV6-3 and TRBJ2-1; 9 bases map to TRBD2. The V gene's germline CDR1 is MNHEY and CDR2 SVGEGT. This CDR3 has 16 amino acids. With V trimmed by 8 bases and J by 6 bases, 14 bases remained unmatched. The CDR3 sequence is CASQLYGASGTNEQFF. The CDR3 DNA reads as TGTGCCAGCCAACTCTACGGAGCTAGCGGGACCAATGAGCAGTTCTTC.

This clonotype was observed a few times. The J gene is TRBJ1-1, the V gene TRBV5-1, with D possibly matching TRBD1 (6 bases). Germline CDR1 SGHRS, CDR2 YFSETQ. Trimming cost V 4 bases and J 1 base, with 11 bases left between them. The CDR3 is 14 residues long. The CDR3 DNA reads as TGCGCCAGCAGCAACAGGGTGGGGAACACTGAAGCTTTCTTT. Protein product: CASSNRVGNTEAFF.

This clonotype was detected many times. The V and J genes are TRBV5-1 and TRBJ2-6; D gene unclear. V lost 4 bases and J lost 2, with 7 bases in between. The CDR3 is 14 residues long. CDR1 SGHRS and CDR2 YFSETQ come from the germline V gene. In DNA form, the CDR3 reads TGCGCCAGCAGCGAGCGAGCTGGGGCCAACGTCCTGACTTTC. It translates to CASSERAGANVLTF. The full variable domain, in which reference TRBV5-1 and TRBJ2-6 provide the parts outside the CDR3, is KAGVTQTPRYLIKTRGQQVTLSCSPISGHRSVSWYQQTPGQGLQFLFEYFSETQRNKGNFPGRFSGRQFSNSRSEMNVSTLELGDSALYLCASSERAGANVLTFGAGSRLTVL.

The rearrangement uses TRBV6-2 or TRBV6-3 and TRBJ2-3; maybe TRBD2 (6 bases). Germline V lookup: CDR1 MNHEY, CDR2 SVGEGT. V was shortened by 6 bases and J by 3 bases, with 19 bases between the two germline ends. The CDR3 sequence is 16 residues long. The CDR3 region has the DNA TGTGCCAGCAGCCAGGTCGGGCGGGAAAGGACAGATACGCAGTATTTT. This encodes CASSQVGRERTDTQYF.

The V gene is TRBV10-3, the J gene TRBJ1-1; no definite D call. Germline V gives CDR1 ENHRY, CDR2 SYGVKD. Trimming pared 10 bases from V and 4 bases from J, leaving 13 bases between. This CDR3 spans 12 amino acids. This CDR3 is CATGIPGTEAFF. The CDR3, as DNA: TGTGCCACGGGTATTCCGGGCACTGAAGCTTTCTTT.

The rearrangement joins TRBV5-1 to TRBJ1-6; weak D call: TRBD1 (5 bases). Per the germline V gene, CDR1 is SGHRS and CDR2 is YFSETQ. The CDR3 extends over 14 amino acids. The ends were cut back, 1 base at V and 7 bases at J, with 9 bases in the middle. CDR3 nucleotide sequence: TGCGCCAGCAGCTTGAACCAGGGAAATTCACCCCTCCACTTT. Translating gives CASSLNQGNSPLHF.

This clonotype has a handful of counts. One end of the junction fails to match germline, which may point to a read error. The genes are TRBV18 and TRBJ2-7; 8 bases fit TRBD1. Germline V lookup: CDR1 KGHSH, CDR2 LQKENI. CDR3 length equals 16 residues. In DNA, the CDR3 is TGTGCCAGCTCACTGGGGACCGACAGGGGCTCCCACGAGCAGTACTTC. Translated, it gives CASSLGTDRGSHEQYF.

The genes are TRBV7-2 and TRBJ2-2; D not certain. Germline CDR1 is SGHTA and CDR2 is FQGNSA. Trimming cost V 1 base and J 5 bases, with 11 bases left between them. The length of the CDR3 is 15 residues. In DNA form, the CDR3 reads TGTGCCAGCAGCTTAGTCCAGGTCGGGACCGGGGAGCTGTTTTTT. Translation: CASSLVQVGTGELFF.

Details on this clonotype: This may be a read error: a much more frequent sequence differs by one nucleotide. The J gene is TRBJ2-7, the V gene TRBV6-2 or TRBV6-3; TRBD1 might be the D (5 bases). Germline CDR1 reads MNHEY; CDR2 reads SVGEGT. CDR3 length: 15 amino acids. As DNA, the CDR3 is TGTGCCGGCAGTCCAGCTCGGACACCCTCCTACGAGCAGTACTTC. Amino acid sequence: CAGSPARTPSYEQYF.

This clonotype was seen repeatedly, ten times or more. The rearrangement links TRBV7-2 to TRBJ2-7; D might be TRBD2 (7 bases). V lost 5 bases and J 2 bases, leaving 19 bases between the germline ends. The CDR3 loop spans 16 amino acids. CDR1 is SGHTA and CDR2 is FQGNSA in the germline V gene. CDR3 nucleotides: TGTGCCAGCAGCGACGACGCGGGGGCGCGGGCCTACGAGCAGTACTTC. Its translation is CASSDDAGARAYEQYF.

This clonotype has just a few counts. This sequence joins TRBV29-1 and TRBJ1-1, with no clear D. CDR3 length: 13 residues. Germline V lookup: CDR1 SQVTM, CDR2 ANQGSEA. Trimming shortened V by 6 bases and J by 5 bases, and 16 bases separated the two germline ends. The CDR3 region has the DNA TGCAGCGTCAGGACGCCTGGAGGGACTGAAGCTTTCTTT. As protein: CSVRTPGGTEAFF.

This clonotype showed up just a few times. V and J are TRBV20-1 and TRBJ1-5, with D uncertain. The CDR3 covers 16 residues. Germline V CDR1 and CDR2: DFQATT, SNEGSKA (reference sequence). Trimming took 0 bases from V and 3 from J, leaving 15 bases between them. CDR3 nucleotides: TGCAGTGCTAGAGATGGGAGAGGGCGACTCAATCAGCCCCAGCATTTT. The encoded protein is CSARDGRGRLNQPQHF.

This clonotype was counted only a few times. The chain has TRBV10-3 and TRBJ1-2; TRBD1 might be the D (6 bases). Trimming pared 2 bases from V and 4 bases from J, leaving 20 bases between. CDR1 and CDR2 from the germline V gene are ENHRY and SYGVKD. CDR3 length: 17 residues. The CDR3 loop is CAISERVGGRGTYGYTF. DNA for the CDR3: TGTGCCATCAGTGAGCGAGTTGGGGGCCGGGGGACCTATGGCTACACCTTC.

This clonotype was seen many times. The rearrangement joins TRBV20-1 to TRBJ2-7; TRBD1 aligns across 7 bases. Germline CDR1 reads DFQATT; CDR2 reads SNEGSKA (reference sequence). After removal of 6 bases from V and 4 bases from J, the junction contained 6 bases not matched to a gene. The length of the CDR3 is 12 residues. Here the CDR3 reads CSAPKTGYEQYF. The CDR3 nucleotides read TGCAGTGCCCCGAAGACAGGGTACGAGCAGTACTTC.

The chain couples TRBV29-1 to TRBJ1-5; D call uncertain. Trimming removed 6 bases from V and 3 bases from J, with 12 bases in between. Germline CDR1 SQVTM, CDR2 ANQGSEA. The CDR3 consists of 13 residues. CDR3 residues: CSVRTSPNQPQHF. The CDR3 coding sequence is TGCAGCGTCCGGACGAGCCCCAATCAGCCCCAGCATTTT.

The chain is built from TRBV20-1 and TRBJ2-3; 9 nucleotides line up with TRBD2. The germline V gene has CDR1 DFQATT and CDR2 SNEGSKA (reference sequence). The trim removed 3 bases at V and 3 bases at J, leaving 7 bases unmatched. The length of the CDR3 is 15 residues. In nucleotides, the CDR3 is TGCAGTGCTAGTCTCGGGACTAGCAATACAGATACGCAGTATTTT. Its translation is CSASLGTSNTDTQYF.

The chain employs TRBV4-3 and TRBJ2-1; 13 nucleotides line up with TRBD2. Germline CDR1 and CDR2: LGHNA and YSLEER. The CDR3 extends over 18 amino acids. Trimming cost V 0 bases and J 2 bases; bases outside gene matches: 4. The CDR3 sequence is CASSQELLAGGPYNEQFF. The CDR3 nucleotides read TGCGCCAGCAGCCAAGAGTTACTAGCGGGAGGGCCCTACAATGAGCAGTTCTTC.

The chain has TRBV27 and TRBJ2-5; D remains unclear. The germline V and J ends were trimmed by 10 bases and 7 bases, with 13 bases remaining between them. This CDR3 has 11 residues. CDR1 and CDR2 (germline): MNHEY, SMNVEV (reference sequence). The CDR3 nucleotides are TGTGCCACGTACTCTCAGTCGACCCAGTACTTC. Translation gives CATYSQSTQYF.

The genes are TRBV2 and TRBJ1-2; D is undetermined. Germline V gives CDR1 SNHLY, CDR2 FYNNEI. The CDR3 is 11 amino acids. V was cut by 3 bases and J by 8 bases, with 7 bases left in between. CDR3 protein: CASSEILGYTF. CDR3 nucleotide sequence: TGTGCCAGCAGTGAGATCCTCGGCTACACCTTC.

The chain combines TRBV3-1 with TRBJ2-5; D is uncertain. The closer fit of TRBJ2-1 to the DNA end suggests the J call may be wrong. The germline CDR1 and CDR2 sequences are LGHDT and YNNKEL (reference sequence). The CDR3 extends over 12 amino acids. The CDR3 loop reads CASSQWSETQFF. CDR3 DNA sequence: TGTGCCAGCAGCCAATGGTCCGAGACCCAGTTCTTC.